Below, one TCR beta chain is given with its context. This sample stems from a study of blood T cell repertoires in COVID-19. Looking at the study overall: Spain, Italy and the United States supplied samples that represented acute and convalescent COVID-19. Sources were T cells, B-cell-depleted T cells, or PBMCs; the material itself was cDNA or gDNA.

Per germline, CDR1 SGHAT and CDR2 FQNNGV. Trimming took 5 bases from V and 0 from J; bases not matched to a gene: 6. This CDR3 region has 16 residues. Original analysis: Counts of nucleated cells, estimated from reference gene primer amplification, were obtained. Repertoires were generated with immunoSEQ multiplex PCR, while TCRdb's copy carries only in-frame clones and drops some. That table is the source of V, J and clone size, and D and trimming were worked out from the DNA. The sample contains over 150,000 clones, 85% to 95% of which appear only once. The sample taken for sequencing was peripheral blood. The J gene is TRBJ2-2, the V gene TRBV11-2, with TRBD1 matching over 7 bases. This TCR came from a man aged 45-65 years with acute or convalescent COVID-19. CDR3 DNA sequence: TGTGCCAGCAGCCAAGACAGGGTTCCGAACACCGGGGAGCTGTTTTTT. Encoded protein: CASSQDRVPNTGELFF.